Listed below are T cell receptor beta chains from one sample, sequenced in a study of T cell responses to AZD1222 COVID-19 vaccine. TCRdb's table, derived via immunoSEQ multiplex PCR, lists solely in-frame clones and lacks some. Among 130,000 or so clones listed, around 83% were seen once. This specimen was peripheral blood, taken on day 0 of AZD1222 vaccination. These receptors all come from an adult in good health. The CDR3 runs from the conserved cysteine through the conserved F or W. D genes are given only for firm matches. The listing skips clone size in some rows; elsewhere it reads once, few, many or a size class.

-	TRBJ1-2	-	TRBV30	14	TGTGCCTGGAGCCAATGGGGGTTAGACTATGGCTACACCTTC	CAWSQWGLDYGYTF
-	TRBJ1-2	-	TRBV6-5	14	TGTGCCAGCAGTCCGCCTCACAGAGGGGGGGGCTACACCTTC	CASSPPHRGGGYTF
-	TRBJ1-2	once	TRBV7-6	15	TGTGCCAGCAGCTTCTCGGCAGGTGGCCCATATGGCTACACCTTC	CASSFSAGGPYGYTF
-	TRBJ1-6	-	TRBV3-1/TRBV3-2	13	TGTGCCAGCAGATCGGGTGGGGATTCACCCCTCCACTTT	CASRSGGDSPLHF
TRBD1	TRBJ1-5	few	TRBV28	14	TGTGCCAGCAGCCCAGGGGGCTTTAATCAGCCCCAGCATTTT	CASSPGGFNQPQHF
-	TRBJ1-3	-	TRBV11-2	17	TGTGCCAGCTCCGACGGCGGGGGGAGGTTTCCTGGAAACACCATATATTTT	CASSDGGGRFPGNTIYF
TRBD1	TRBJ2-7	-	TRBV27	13	TGTGCCAGCAGTTCACAGGGGACCTACGAGCAGTACTTC	CASSSQGTYEQYF
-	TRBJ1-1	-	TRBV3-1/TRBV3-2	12	TGTGCCAGCAGCCAAGATAGCCAGAAAGCTTTCTTT	CASSQDSQKAFF
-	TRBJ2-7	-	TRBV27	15	TGTGCCAGCAGTTTGAGGCAGAGCCTCGGCTACGAGCAGTACTTC	CASSLRQSLGYEQYF
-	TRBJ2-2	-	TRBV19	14	TGTGCCAGTAGTAGGGGCGGTAACACCGGGGAGCTGTTTTTT	CASSRGGNTGELFF
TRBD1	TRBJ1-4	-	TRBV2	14	TGTGCCAGCAGCGAACAGCACAGGGGTGAAAAACTGTTTTTT	CASSEQHRGEKLFF
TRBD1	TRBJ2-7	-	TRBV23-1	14	TGCGCCAGCAGCAAAACGCGACAGGGCTACGAGCAGTACTTC	CASSKTRQGYEQYF
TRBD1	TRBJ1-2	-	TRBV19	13	TGTGCCAGTAGTGAGGGACAGCACTATGGCTACACCTTC	CASSEGQHYGYTF
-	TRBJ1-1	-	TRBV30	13	TGTGCCTGGATCCAAACCCCGGTCACTGAAGCTTTCTTT	CAWIQTPVTEAFF
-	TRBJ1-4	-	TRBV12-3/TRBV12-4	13	TGTGCCAGCAGTTATTCAGGGGATGAAAAACTGTTTTTT	CASSYSGDEKLFF
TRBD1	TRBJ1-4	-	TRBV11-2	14	TGTGCCAGCACCAGAGACAGGGGCGCGGAAAAACTGTTTTTT	CASTRDRGAEKLFF
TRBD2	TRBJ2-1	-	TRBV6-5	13	TGTGCCAGCAGTTATTACGAGCGGGAGGAGCAGTTCTTC	CASSYYEREEQFF
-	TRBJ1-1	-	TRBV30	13	TGTGCCTTCAGCAGGGAAATTAACACTGAAGCTTTCTTT	CAFSREINTEAFF